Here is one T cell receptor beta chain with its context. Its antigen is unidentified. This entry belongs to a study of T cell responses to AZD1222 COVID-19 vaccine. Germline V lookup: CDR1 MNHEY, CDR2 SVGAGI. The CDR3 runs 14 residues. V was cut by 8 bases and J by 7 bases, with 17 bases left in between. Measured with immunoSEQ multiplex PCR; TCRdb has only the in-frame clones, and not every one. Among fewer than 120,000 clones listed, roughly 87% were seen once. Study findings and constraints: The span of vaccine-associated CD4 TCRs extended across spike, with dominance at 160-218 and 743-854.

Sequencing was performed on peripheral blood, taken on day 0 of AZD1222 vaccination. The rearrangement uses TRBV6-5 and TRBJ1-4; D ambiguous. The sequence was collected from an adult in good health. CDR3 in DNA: TGTGCCAGCCTAGACTGGGGAGGAGGTGAAAAACTGTTTTTT. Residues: CASLDWGGGEKLFF.